A single T cell receptor beta chain is shown here with its context. Antigen specificity is unknown. Between the trimmed V and J ends, which lost 6 bases and 5 bases, there was a span of 16 bases. The CDR3 contains 15 residues. Germline-derived CDR1 and CDR2 are SEHNR and FQNEAQ (reference sequence). The data were taken from a study of cytomegalovirus exposure and HLA in healthy donors. Vbeta (60) and Jbeta (13) primers were used in the PCR. Method: immunoSEQ multiplex PCR; TCRdb's copy keeps in-frame clones and lacks some. The sample lists approximately 160,000 clones, 75% to 90% occurring once. Regarding the study as a whole: While the bulk of TCR sequences proved rare, some public TCRs turned up in many donors. Judged likely to be a sequencing artifact was a cluster of highly shared sequence variants.

The V call is TRBV7-9, the J call TRBJ1-4; D not resolved. Specimen: PBMCs. This sequence was found in a woman aged 18-35 years in good health and CMV-seronegative. The CDR3 loop is CASSSRVGGNEKLFF. The CDR3 DNA reads TGTGCCAGCAGTTCCCGGGTAGGTGGGAATGAAAAACTGTTTTTT.